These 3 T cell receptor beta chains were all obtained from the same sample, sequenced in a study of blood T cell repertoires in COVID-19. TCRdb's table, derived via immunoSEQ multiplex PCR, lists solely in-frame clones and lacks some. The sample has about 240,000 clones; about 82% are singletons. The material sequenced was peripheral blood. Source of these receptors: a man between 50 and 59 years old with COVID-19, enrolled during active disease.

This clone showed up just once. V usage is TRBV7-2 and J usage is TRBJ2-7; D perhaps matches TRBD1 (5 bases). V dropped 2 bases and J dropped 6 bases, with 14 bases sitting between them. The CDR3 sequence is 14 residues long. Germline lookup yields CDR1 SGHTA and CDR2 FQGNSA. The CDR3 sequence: CASSLIAGSGEQYF. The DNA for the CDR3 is TGTGCCAGCAGCTTAATCGCAGGGTCAGGCGAGCAGTACTTC.

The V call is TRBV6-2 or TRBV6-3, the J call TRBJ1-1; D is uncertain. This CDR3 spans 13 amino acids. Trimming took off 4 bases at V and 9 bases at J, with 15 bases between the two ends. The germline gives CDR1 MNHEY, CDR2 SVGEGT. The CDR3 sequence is CASSFPVPLKAFF. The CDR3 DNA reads TGTGCCAGCAGTTTCCCAGTCCCGCTCAAAGCTTTCTTT.

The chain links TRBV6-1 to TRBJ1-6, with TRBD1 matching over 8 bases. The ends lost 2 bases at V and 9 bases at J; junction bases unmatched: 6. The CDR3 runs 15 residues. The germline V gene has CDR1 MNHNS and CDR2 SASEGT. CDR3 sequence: CASSETTGGISPLHF. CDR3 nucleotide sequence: TGTGCCAGCAGTGAAACTACAGGGGGGATTTCACCCCTCCACTTT.